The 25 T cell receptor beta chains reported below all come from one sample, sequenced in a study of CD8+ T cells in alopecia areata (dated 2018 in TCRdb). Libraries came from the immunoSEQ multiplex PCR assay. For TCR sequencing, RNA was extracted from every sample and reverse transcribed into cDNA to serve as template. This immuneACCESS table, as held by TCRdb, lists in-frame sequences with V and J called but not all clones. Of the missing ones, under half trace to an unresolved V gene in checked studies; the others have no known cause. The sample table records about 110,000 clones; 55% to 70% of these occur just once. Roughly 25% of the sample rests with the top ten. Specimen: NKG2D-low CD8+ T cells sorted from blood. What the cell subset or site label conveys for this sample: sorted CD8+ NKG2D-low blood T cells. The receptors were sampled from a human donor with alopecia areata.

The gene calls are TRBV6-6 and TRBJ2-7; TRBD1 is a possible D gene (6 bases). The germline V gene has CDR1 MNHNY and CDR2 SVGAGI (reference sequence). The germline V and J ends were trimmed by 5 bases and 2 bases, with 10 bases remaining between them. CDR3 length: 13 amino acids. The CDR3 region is CASSRQVTYEQYF. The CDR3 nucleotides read TGTGCCAGCAGTCGACAGGTTACCTACGAGCAGTACTTC.

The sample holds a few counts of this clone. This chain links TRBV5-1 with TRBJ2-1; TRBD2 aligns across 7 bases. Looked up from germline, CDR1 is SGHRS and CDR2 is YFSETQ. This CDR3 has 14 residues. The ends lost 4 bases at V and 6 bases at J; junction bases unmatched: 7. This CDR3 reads CASSQSGIPNEQFF. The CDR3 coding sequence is TGCGCCAGCAGCCAAAGCGGGATCCCCAATGAGCAGTTCTTC.

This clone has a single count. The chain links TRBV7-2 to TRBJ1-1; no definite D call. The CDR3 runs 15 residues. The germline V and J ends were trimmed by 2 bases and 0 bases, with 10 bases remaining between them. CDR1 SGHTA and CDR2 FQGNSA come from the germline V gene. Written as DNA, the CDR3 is TGTGCCAGCAGCTTAAATCTATTCATGAACACTGAAGCTTTCTTT. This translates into CASSLNLFMNTEAFF.

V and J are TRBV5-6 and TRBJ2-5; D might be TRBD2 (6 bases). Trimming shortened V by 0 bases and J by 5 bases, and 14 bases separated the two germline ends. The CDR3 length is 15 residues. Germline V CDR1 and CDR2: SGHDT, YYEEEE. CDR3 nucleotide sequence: TGTGCCAGCAGCTTGGGAGCGGGTTTGCGGGAGACCCAGTACTTC. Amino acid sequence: CASSLGAGLRETQYF.

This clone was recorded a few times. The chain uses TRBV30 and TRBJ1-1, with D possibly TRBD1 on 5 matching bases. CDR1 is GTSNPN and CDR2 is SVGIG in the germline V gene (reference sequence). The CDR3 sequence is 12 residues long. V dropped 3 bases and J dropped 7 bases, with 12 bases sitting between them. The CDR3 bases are TGTGCCTGGAGAGAGTCGACAGTTGAAGCTTTCTTT. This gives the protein CAWRESTVEAFF. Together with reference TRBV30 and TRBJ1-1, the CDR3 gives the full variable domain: SQTIHQWPATLVQPVGSPLSLECTVEGTSNPNLYWYRQAAGRGLQLLFYSVGIGQISSEVPQNLSASRPQDRQFILSSKKLLLSDSGFYLCAWRESTVEAFFGQGTRLTVV.

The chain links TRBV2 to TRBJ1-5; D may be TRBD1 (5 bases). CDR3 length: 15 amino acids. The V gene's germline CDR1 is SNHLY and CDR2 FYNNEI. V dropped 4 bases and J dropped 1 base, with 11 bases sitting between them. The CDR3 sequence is CASSGTRGSNQPQHF. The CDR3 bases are TGTGCCAGCAGTGGGACAAGGGGCAGCAATCAGCCCCAGCATTTT. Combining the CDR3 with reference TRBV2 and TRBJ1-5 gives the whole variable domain EPEVTQTPSHQVTQMGQEVILRCVPISNHLYFYWYRQILGQKVEFLVSFYNNEISEKSEIFDDQFSVERPDGSNFTLKIRSTKLEDSAMYFCASSGTRGSNQPQHFGDGTRLSIL.

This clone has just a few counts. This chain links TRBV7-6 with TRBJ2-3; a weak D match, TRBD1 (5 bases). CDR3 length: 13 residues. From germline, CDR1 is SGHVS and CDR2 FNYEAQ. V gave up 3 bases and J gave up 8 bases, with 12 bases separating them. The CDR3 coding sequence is TGTGCCAGCAGCTTCGACATCAGGGTTACGCAGTATTTT. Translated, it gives CASSFDIRVTQYF.

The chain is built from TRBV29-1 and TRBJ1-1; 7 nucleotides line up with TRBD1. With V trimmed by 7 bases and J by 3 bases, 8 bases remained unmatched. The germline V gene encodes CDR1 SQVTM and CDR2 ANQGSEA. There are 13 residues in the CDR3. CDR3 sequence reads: CSAKTGSDTEAFF. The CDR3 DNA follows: TGCAGCGCAAAGACAGGGTCAGACACTGAAGCTTTCTTT.

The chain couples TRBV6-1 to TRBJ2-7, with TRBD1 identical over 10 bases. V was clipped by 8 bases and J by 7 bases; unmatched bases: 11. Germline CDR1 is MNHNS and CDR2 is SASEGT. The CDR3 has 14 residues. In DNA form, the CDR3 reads TGTGCCAGCTGCCAGGACAGGGGGTTGGGGGAGCAGTACTTC. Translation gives CASCQDRGLGEQYF.

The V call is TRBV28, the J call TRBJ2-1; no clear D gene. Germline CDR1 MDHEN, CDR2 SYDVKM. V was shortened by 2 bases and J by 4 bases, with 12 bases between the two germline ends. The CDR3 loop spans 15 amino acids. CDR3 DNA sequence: TGTGCCAGCAGTTTAGAGGCGGAAATATACAATGAGCAGTTCTTC. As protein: CASSLEAEIYNEQFF. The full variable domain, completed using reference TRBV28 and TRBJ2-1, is DVKVTQSSRYLVKRTGEKVFLECVQDMDHENMFWYRQDPGLGLRLIYFSYDVKMKEKGDIPEGYSVSREKKERFSLILESASTNQTSMYLCASSLEAEIYNEQFFGPGTRLTVL.

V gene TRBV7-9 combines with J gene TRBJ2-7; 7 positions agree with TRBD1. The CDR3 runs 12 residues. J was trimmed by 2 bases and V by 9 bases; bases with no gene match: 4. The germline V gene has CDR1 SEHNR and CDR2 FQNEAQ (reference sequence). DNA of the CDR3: TGTGCCAGTAGGGGACAGACCTACGAGCAGTACTTC. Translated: CASRGQTYEQYF.

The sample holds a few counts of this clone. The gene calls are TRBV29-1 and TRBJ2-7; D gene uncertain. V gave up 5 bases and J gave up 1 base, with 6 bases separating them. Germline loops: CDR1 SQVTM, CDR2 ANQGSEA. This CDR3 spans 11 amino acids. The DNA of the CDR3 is TGCAGCGTTTGGGGTTCCTACGAGCAGTACTTC. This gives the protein CSVWGSYEQYF.

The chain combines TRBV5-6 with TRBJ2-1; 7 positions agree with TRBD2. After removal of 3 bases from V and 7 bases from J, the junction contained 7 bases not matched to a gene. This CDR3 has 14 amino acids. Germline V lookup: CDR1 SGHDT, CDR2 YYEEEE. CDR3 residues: CASSSAGIGNEQFF. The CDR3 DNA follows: TGTGCCAGCAGCTCAGCGGGAATCGGGAATGAGCAGTTCTTC.

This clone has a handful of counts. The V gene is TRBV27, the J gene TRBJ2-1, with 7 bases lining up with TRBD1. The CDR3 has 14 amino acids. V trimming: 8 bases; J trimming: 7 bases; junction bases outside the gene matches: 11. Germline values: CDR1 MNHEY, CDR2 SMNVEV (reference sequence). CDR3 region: CASAPTGLWNEQFF. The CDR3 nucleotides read TGTGCCAGCGCACCGACAGGGTTGTGGAATGAGCAGTTCTTC.

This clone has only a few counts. CDR3 in DNA: TGTGCCAGCAGACCCCCTGGGGCCAACGTCCTGACTTTC. It yields the protein CASRPPGANVLTF. V is TRBV13 and J is TRBJ2-6; D remains ambiguous. Trimming shortened V by 6 bases and J by 2 bases, and 5 bases separated the two germline ends. The germline CDR1 and CDR2 sequences are PRHDT and FYEKMQ (reference sequence). The CDR3 contains 13 residues.

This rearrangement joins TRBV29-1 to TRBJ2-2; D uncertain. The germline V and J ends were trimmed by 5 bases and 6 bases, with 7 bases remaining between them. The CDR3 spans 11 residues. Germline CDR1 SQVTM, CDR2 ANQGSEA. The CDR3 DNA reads TGCAGCGTTCCACGTTCCGGGGAGCTGTTTTTT. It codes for CSVPRSGELFF.

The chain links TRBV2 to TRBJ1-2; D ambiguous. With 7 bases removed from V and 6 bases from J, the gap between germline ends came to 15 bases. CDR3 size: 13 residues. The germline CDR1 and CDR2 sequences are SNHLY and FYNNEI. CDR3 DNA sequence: TGTGCCAGCATAACGATGGGTTTCGATGGCTACACCTTC. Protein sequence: CASITMGFDGYTF.

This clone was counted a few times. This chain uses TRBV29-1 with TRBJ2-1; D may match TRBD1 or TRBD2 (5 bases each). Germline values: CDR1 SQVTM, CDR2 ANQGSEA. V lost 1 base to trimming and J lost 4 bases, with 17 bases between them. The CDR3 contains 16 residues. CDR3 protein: CSVEGLGGVSYNEQFF. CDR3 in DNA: TGCAGCGTTGAAGGCCTTGGGGGAGTTTCTTACAATGAGCAGTTCTTC.

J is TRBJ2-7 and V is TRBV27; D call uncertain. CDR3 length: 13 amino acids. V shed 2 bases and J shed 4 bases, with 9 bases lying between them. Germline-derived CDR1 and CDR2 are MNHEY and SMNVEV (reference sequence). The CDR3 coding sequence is TGTGCCAGCAGTTTAATGGGTGGGTACGAGCAGTACTTC. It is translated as CASSLMGGYEQYF.

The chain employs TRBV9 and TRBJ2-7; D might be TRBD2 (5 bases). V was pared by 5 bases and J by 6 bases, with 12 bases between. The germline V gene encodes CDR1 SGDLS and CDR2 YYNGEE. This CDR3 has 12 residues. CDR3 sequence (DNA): TGTGCCAGCAGTGACGGGGTCGGCGAGCAGTACTTC. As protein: CASSDGVGEQYF.

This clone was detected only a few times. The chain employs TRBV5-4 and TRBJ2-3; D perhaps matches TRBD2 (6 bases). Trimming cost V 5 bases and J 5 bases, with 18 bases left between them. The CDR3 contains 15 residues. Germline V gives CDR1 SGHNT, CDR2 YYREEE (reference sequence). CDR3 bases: TGTGCCAGCAGTTTGCGGACTACCCGGTTAGATACGCAGTATTTT. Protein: CASSLRTTRLDTQYF. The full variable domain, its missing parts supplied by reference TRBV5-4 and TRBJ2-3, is ETGVTQSPTHLIKTRGQQVTLRCSSQSGHNTVSWYQQALGQGPQFIFQYYREEENGRGNFPPRFSGLQFPNYSSELNVNALELDDSALYLCASSLRTTRLDTQYFGPGTRLTVL.

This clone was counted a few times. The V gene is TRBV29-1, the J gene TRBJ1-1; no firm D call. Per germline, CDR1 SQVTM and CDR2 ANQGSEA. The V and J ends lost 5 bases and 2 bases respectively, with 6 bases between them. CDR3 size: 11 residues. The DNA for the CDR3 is TGCAGCGTTCACTTAAACACTGAAGCTTTCTTT. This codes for CSVHLNTEAFF.

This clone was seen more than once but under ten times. The DNA for the CDR3 is TGTGCCAGCACCAAACTAGCGGGAGCGGACTATGAGCAGTTCTTC. Amino acid sequence: CASTKLAGADYEQFF. The rearrangement uses TRBV27 and TRBJ2-1, with 11 bases that match TRBD2. V shed 7 bases and J 8 bases; nucleotides not matched to a gene: 10. The CDR3 has 15 residues. CDR1 and CDR2 from the germline V gene are MNHEY and SMNVEV (reference sequence).

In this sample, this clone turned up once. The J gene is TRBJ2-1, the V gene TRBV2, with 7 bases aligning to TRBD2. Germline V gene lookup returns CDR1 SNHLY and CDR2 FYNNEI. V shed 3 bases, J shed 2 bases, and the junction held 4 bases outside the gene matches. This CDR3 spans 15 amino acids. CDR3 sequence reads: CASSDLAEAYNEQFF. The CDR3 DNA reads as TGTGCCAGCAGTGACCTAGCGGAGGCCTACAATGAGCAGTTCTTC.

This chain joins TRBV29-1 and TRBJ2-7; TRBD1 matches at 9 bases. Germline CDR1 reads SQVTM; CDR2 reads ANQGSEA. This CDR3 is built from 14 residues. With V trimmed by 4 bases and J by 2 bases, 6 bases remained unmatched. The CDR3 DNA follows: TGCAGCGTTGCCGAGGGACAGGGTACCTACGAGCAGTACTTC. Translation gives CSVAEGQGTYEQYF.